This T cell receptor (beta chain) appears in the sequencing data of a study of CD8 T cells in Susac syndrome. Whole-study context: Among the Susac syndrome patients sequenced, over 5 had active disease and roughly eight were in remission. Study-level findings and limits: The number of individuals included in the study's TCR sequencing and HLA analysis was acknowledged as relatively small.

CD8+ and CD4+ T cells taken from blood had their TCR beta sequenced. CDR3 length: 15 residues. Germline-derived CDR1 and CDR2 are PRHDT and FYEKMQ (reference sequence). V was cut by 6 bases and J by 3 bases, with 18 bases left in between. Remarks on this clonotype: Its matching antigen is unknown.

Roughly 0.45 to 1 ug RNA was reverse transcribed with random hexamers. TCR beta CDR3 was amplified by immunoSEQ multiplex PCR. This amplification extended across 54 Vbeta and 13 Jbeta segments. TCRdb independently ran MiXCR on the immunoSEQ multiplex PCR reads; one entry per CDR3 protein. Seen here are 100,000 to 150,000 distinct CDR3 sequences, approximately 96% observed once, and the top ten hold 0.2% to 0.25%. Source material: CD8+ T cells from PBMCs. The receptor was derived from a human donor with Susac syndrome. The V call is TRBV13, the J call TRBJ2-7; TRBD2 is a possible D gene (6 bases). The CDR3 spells CASRHGTEPNYEQYF. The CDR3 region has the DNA TGTGCCAGCAGGCACGGGACTGAACCTAACTACGAGCAGTACTTC.